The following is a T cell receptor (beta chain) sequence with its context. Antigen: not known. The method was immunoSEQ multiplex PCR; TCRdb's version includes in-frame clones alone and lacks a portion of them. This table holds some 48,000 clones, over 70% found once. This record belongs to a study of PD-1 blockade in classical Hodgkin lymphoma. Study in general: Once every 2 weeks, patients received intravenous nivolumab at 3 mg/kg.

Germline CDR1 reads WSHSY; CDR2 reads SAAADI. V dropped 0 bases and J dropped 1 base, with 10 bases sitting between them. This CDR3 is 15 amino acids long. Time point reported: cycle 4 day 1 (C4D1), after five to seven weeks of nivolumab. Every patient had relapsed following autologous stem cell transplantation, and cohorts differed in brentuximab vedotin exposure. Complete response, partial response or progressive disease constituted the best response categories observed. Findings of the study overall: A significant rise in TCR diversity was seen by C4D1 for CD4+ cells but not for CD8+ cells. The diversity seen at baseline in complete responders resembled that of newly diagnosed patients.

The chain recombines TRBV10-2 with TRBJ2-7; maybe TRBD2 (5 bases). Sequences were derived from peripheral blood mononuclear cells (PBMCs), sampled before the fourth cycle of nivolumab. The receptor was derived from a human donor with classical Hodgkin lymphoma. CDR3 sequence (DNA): TGCGCCAGCAGTGAGTCCAGCGGCCTTTCCTACGAGCAGTACTTC. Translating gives CASSESSGLSYEQYF.